This T cell receptor beta chain was identified in a study of blood T cell repertoires in COVID-19. Study-wide background: The United States, Italy and Spain provided the acute and convalescent COVID-19 samples. T cells, B-cell-depleted T cells, or PBMCs supplied cDNA or gDNA.

The authors' processing: Amplification from reference gene primers served as the basis for estimated nucleated cell counts. Produced via immunoSEQ multiplex PCR; TCRdb's table is partial and in-frame only. That table gives V, J and clone size, and the DNA gave D and trimming. The sample includes tens of thousands of clones, 75% to 90% seen only once; the top ten take 44%. This CDR3 region has 16 residues. The germline gives CDR1 MNHNS, CDR2 SASEGT. Trimming removed 4 bases from V and 4 bases from J, with 16 bases in between. Source material: peripheral blood. The chain uses TRBV6-1 and TRBJ2-2; a possible D gene is TRBD2 (6 bases). This clonotype was sampled from a man aged 60 to 69 with active or convalescent COVID-19. This CDR3 reads CASSVLATHPTGELFF. Written as DNA, the CDR3 is TGTGCCAGCAGTGTTCTAGCGACCCATCCCACCGGGGAGCTGTTTTTT.